The 16 T cell receptor beta chains listed next were all sequenced from one sample in a study of regulatory T cells in long-lasting Graves disease. Time point denoted: newly diagnosed GD, antithyroid drugs for less than 3 months. PBMC RNA served as the TCR library source. CDR3 regions were amplified by Arm-PCR using iRepertoire HTBI primers to build TCR beta libraries. MiXCR, applied by TCRdb to the multiplex PCR reads, yields one record per CDR3 protein. The sample shows 400,000 to 500,000 distinct CDR3 sequences, about 15% of them seen only once. These records were also assigned to another study, of T cells in Graves' hyperthyroidism and ophthalmopathy.

This specimen consisted of peripheral blood mononuclear cells (PBMCs), obtained at new diagnosis, from a patient treated with antithyroid drugs. The source of these receptors is a woman aged 25 to 39 with Graves disease.

This clonotype came up many times. At one end, the junction sequence differs from germline, possibly due to a read error. This chain connects TRBV19 to TRBJ2-2; 7 bases fit TRBD2. This CDR3 has 16 residues. Germline CDR1 reads LNHDA; CDR2 reads SQIVND (reference sequence). The CDR3 sequence: CASSRAGETITGEPFF. CDR3 bases: TGTGCCAGTAGTCGGGCGGGAGAAACAATCACCGGGGAGCCGTTTTTT.

The V gene is TRBV5-4, the J gene TRBJ1-2; 8 bases are a match to TRBD1. From germline, CDR1 is SGHNT and CDR2 YYREEE (reference sequence). Losses at the gene ends were 5 bases for V and 7 bases for J; bases not matched to a gene: 10. The CDR3 length is 14 residues. CDR3 sequence reads: CASSRPGTGVGYTF. CDR3 nucleotide sequence: TGTGCCAGCAGTAGACCCGGGACAGGAGTTGGCTACACCTTC.

The genes are TRBV29-1 and TRBJ2-3, with 7 bases aligning to TRBD2. This CDR3 is built from 15 residues. Germline CDR1 and CDR2: SQVTM and ANQGSEA. The V segment lost 8 bases and the J segment 1 base; nucleotides outside the gene matches: 12. The CDR3 DNA sequence: TGCAGCTCAGGCGGGGAGGGTGGACGCACAGATACGCAGTATTTT. Translated: CSSGGEGGRTDTQYF.

This clonotype has at least ten counts. CDR3 DNA: TGCGCCAGCGGGGGACAGGGGACGAACACTGAAGCTTTCTTT. It encodes CASGGQGTNTEAFF. The chain couples TRBV5-1 to TRBJ1-1; 10 positions agree with TRBD1. This CDR3 is 14 amino acids long. V gave up 7 bases and J gave up 1 base; unmatched junction bases: 4. Germline lookup yields CDR1 SGHRS and CDR2 YFSETQ.

About this clonotype: A single base separates this from a much larger clone, so it may be a read error. DNA for the CDR3: TGTGCCAGCAGATCGGACAGGCCATACCCCTACAATGAGCAGTTCTTC. As protein: CASRSDRPYPYNEQFF. The chain combines TRBV6-1 with TRBJ2-1, with TRBD1 identical over 7 bases. The CDR3 spans 16 residues. Germline assignment: CDR1 MNHNS and CDR2 SASEGT. Germline trimming cut 6 bases from V and 2 bases from J; bases unmatched to any gene: 10.

This clonotype was seen many times. The CDR3 sequence: CASRTGGFNTEAFF. DNA of the CDR3: TGCGCCAGTAGGACAGGGGGATTTAACACTGAAGCTTTCTTT. The chain recombines TRBV5-1 with TRBJ1-1, with TRBD1 matching over 10 bases. Germline V lookup: CDR1 SGHRS, CDR2 YFSETQ. The CDR3 extends over 14 amino acids. V was clipped by 8 bases and J by 2 bases; unmatched bases: 6.

This clonotype was counted at least ten times. The V gene is TRBV11-2, the J gene TRBJ1-5, with D unclear. The CDR3 has 14 amino acids. V was pared by 5 bases and J by 0 bases, with 8 bases between. Germline lookup yields CDR1 SGHAT and CDR2 FQNNGV. CDR3 nucleotide sequence: TGTGCCAGCAGCAGTGTGGGTAGCAATCAGCCCCAGCATTTT. Amino acids: CASSSVGSNQPQHF.

The CDR3 coding sequence is TGCGCCAGCAGCCATAGGGACAGTTCCTACGAGCAGTACTTC. Translated: CASSHRDSSYEQYF. V and J are TRBV4-1 and TRBJ2-7; 7 bases align to TRBD1. After removal of 3 bases from V and 1 base from J, the junction contained 3 bases not matched to a gene. Germline V gives CDR1 MGHRA, CDR2 YSYEKL. This CDR3 has 14 residues.

This clonotype was counted ten times or more. The V gene is TRBV5-1, the J gene TRBJ2-1; D may correspond to TRBD1 or TRBD2 (5 bases each). This CDR3 is 16 amino acids long. V was trimmed by 4 bases and J by 9 bases, leaving 23 bases between them. Germline assignment: CDR1 SGHRS and CDR2 YFSETQ. CDR3 in DNA: TGCGCCAGCAGCCCGTGGGACCGGGGCGACCTAGGTGAGCAGTTCTTC. The encoded protein is CASSPWDRGDLGEQFF.

The sample holds many counts of this clonotype. The chain uses TRBV11-2 and TRBJ1-1; no reliable D call. This CDR3 has 15 amino acids. The V gene's germline CDR1 is SGHAT and CDR2 FQNNGV. Trimming left V 1 base short and J 2 bases short, with 11 bases between. CDR3 nucleotides: TGTGCCAGCAGCTTAGGGATTTACTCCAACACTGAAGCTTTCTTT. Its translation is CASSLGIYSNTEAFF.

This clonotype was detected many times. CDR3 sequence (DNA): TGTGCCAGCAGTTTATTAATTTTTGAGCAGTTCTTC. Protein sequence: CASSLLIFEQFF. The rearrangement uses TRBV12-3 or TRBV12-4 and TRBJ2-1; no clear D. The V end was cut by 2 bases, the J end by 9 bases, with 8 bases between. The CDR3 length is 12 residues.

As concerns this clonotype: It may be a read error: a sequence one base away is much more abundant. The chain carries TRBV7-3 and TRBJ2-1; 7 bases align to TRBD2. The CDR3 extends over 15 amino acids. The germline CDR1 and CDR2 sequences are SGHTA and FQGTGA. DNA of the CDR3: TGTGCCAGCAGCTTGGGGACTATCTCCTACAATGAGAAGTTCTTC. As protein: CASSLGTISYNEKFF.

This clonotype was counted at least ten times. The chain couples TRBV20-1 to TRBJ2-7, with TRBD1 matching 8 bases. V lost 1 base, J lost 1 base, and 6 bases stayed unmatched. The germline V gene has CDR1 DFQATT and CDR2 SNEGSKA (reference sequence). This CDR3 region has 15 residues. This chain's CDR3 is CSARVWRQGSYEQYF. Here the CDR3 DNA reads TGCAGTGCTAGAGTGTGGAGACAGGGGTCCTACGAGCAGTACTTC.

The chain is built from TRBV29-1 and TRBJ1-5, with D perhaps TRBD1 (5 bases). V was cut by 4 bases and J by 4 bases, with 11 bases left in between. Germline CDR1 and CDR2: SQVTM and ANQGSEA. The CDR3 covers 13 residues. Written as DNA, the CDR3 is TGCAGCGTTGGGCAGGGTGGAAATCAGCCCCAGCATTTT. It specifies CSVGQGGNQPQHF.

The V call is TRBV7-3, the J call TRBJ2-1; TRBD2 matches at 12 bases. The CDR3 is 17 residues long. Germline-derived CDR1 and CDR2 are SGHTA and FQGTGA. The V gene end was trimmed by 4 bases and the J gene end by 4 bases; junction bases not matched to a gene: 8. This CDR3 reads CASSSGTSGPVYNEQFF. For the CDR3, the DNA is TGTGCCAGCAGCTCCGGGACTAGCGGGCCCGTGTACAATGAGCAGTTCTTC.

In this sample, this clonotype turned up many times. It is likely a read error, because the conserved phenylalanine at the end of the CDR3 is missing. The DNA is omitted, as the CDR3 cannot be located on it reliably, and the CDR3 follows TCRdb's listing. The chain carries TRBV7-3 and TRBJ2-7. Germline lookup yields CDR1 SGHTA and CDR2 FQGTGA. The CDR3 spans 9 amino acids, including both terminal residues. The CDR3 sequence: CASSLVGRL.